These 25 T cell receptor beta chains were all obtained from the same sample, sequenced in a study of OX40 agonist ivuxolimab in advanced cancers. TCRdb's copy holds only in-frame clones and misses some; the assay was immunoSEQ multiplex PCR. The sample lists 78,000 or so clones, about 88% occurring once. The sequencing here drew on CD4+ or CD8+ T cells sorted from blood, taken in a trial of the OX40 agonist ivuxolimab. The receptors stem from an adult with an advanced solid tumor such as melanoma, head and neck, liver or kidney cancer.

Of note for this clone: Sequence at one end of the junction differs from germline and may be a read error. This sequence joins TRBV30 and TRBJ1-3, with D unresolved. This CDR3 comprises 11 residues. The germline gives CDR1 GTSNPN, CDR2 SVGIG (reference sequence). CDR3 loop: CAWAPGNTIYF. CDR3 DNA sequence: TGTGCCTGGGCCCCTGGGAACACCATATATTTT.

The V and J genes are TRBV18 and TRBJ2-2, with 9 bases lining up with TRBD1. The J segment lost 3 bases and the V segment lost 1 base, leaving 6 bases of the junction unmatched. CDR1 is KGHSH, CDR2 LQKENI, per germline. The CDR3 length is 17 residues. The CDR3 spells CASSPQNRGRDTGELFF. The CDR3 nucleotides read TGTGCCAGCTCACCACAAAACAGGGGGCGCGACACCGGGGAGCTGTTTTTT.

Note on this clone: One end of the junction is discordant with germline, which a read error may explain. This chain connects TRBV13 to TRBJ2-1, with 8 bases lining up with TRBD2. CDR1 and CDR2 (germline): PRHDT, FYEKMQ (reference sequence). This CDR3 has 12 amino acids. CDR3 residues: CASSFLAGSRIF. The CDR3 nucleotides read TGTGCCAGCAGCTTTTTAGCGGGGAGCCGTATCTTC. Full variable domain (remainder filled in from reference TRBV13 and TRBJ2-1): AAGVIQSPRHLIKEKRETATLKCYPIPRHDTVYWYQQGPGQDPQFLISFYEKMQSDKGSIPDRFSAQQFSDYHSELNMSSLELGDSALYFCASSFLAGSRIFGPGTRLTVL.

The chain joins TRBV19 to TRBJ1-2, with D perhaps TRBD1 (6 bases). Germline V gene sequence: CDR1 LNHDA, CDR2 SQIVND (reference sequence). V was clipped by 4 bases and J by 4 bases, with 13 bases between them. This CDR3 is built from 14 residues. CDR3 protein: CASSKNRDSYGYTF. The CDR3, as DNA: TGTGCCAGTAGTAAGAACAGGGATAGCTATGGCTACACCTTC.

For this clone: The sample has other DNA sequences that encode this CDR3 too. The chain joins TRBV28 to TRBJ2-3; TRBD2 might be the D (5 bases). This CDR3 region has 16 residues. Trimming pared 5 bases from V and 1 base from J, leaving 16 bases between. Germline CDR1 MDHEN, CDR2 SYDVKM. CDR3 amino acids: CASSAPRRRRTDTQYF. In DNA form, the CDR3 reads TGTGCCAGCAGTGCTCCTAGGAGGAGGCGCACAGATACGCAGTATTTT.

The rearrangement joins TRBV11-2 to TRBJ2-2; possible D gene TRBD2, 5 bases. There are 14 residues in the CDR3. The germline V gene has CDR1 SGHAT and CDR2 FQNNGV. The V gene lost 5 bases and the J gene lost 3 bases, with 10 bases spanning the gap. Here the CDR3 reads CASSPRRDTGELFF. Written as DNA, the CDR3 is TGTGCCAGCAGCCCTAGGCGGGACACCGGGGAGCTGTTTTTT.

The chain is built from TRBV19 and TRBJ1-5; TRBD1 agrees at 9 bases. There are 15 residues in the CDR3. In germline, CDR1 is LNHDA, CDR2 SQIVND (reference sequence). V gave up 11 bases and J gave up 2 bases; unmatched junction bases: 10. The CDR3 sequence: CAAGDRAYRNQPQHF. The CDR3 DNA is TGTGCCGCGGGGGACAGGGCGTATCGCAATCAGCCCCAGCATTTT. The full variable domain, rest sourced from reference TRBV19 and TRBJ1-5, is DGGITQSPKYLFRKEGQNVTLSCEQNLNHDAMYWYRQDPGQGLRLIYYSQIVNDFQKGDIAEGYSVSREKKESFPLTVTSAQKNPTAFYLCAAGDRAYRNQPQHFGDGTRLSIL.

The rearrangement uses TRBV9 and TRBJ2-1; the match to TRBD2 covers 9 bases. With V trimmed by 0 bases and J by 9 bases, 10 bases remained unmatched. The CDR3 runs to 16 residues. The germline V gene encodes CDR1 SGDLS and CDR2 YYNGEE. CDR3: CASSVDMREGLPEQFF. Written as DNA, the CDR3 is TGTGCCAGCAGCGTAGATATGCGGGAGGGCCTTCCTGAGCAGTTCTTC.

The rearrangement joins TRBV12-2 to TRBJ2-2; no check of the table's D call, TRBD2, against the DNA was made. TRBV12-2 is a pseudogene segment. CDR3 length: 16 amino acids. The CDR3 here is CGPTKSGSSGTGELFF. CDR3 coding DNA: TGTGGCCCTACTAAAAGCGGGAGTAGTGGAACCGGGGAGCTGTTTTTT.

This chain connects TRBV5-6 to TRBJ2-3; the match to TRBD2 covers 13 bases. The CDR3 contains 15 residues. The V and J ends lost 4 bases and 5 bases, in that order; junction bases with no gene match: 4. Germline loops: CDR1 SGHDT, CDR2 YYEEEE. The CDR3: CASSGLAGEGDTQYF. The CDR3 nucleotides are TGTGCCAGCAGCGGACTAGCGGGAGAAGGAGATACGCAGTATTTT.

Only one count was recorded for this clone. V gene TRBV4-1 combines with J gene TRBJ2-7; no clear D gene. Germline CDR1 reads MGHRA; CDR2 reads YSYEKL. There are 12 residues in the CDR3. Trimming removed 0 bases at V and 4 bases at J, with 4 bases between. In nucleotides, the CDR3 is TGCGCCAGCAGCCAAGAAGGGTACGAGCAGTACTTC. Translated: CASSQEGYEQYF.

This clone was counted a few times. The chain links TRBV10-1 to TRBJ1-5; 7 bases are shared with TRBD1. The CDR3 is 13 residues long. Germline trimming cut 8 bases from V and 4 bases from J; bases unmatched to any gene: 5. Germline V gives CDR1 WNHNN, CDR2 SYGVQD (reference sequence). Written as DNA, the CDR3 is TGCGCCAGCGGGACAGCTCATAATCAGCCCCAGCATTTT. Protein sequence: CASGTAHNQPQHF.

The chain couples TRBV11-2 to TRBJ2-7; D is undetermined. The ends were cut back, 1 base at V and 1 base at J, with 8 bases in the middle. Germline V gives CDR1 SGHAT, CDR2 FQNNGV. The CDR3 length is 14 residues. The CDR3 nucleotides read TGTGCCAGCAGCTTAGTCATGCGGTCCTACGAGCAGTACTTC. Protein: CASSLVMRSYEQYF.

The chain has TRBV27 and TRBJ1-2; D perhaps matches TRBD1 (5 bases). This CDR3 is built from 14 residues. CDR1 is MNHEY and CDR2 is SMNVEV in the germline V gene (reference sequence). Trimming took off 4 bases at V and 5 bases at J, with 14 bases between the two ends. CDR3 amino acids: CASSSAGRLYGYTF. CDR3 coding DNA: TGTGCCAGCAGTTCGGCAGGGCGCCTTTATGGCTACACCTTC.

The V gene is TRBV14, the J gene TRBJ2-5; 9 positions match TRBD2. CDR3 length: 16 residues. The J segment lost 3 bases and the V segment lost 1 base, leaving 6 bases of the junction unmatched. Germline assignment: CDR1 SGHDN and CDR2 FVKESK. The CDR3 loop is CASSQGLASGEETQYF. The CDR3 nucleotides read TGTGCCAGCAGCCAAGGACTTGCTAGCGGGGAAGAGACCCAGTACTTC.

The chain is built from TRBV14 and TRBJ1-4, with 7 bases lining up with TRBD1. The CDR3 totals 15 residues. J lost 4 bases, V lost 2 bases, and 4 bases had no gene match. CDR1 SGHDN and CDR2 FVKESK come from the germline V gene. CDR3 DNA: TGTGCCAGCAGCCAACGGCCAGGGGGTAATGAAAAACTGTTTTTT. This codes for CASSQRPGGNEKLFF.

V is TRBV5-1 and J is TRBJ2-1; D is uncertain. This CDR3 contains 14 residues. With 2 bases removed from V and 4 bases from J, the gap between germline ends came to 10 bases. The V gene's germline CDR1 is SGHRS and CDR2 YFSETQ. The CDR3 protein is CASSFPGVYNEQFF. CDR3 coding DNA: TGCGCCAGCAGCTTTCCAGGCGTATACAATGAGCAGTTCTTC.

The chain employs TRBV29-1 and TRBJ2-3; TRBD2 might be the D (5 bases). Trimming removed 7 bases from V and 5 bases from J, with 7 bases in between. The germline V gene has CDR1 SQVTM and CDR2 ANQGSEA. This CDR3 contains 10 residues. Written as DNA, the CDR3 is TGCAGCGCCGGGGAAGATACGCAGTATTTT. Translating it yields CSAGEDTQYF.

The CDR3 DNA sequence: TGTGCCAGCAGAGGAACAGGCAGGGGGTTGATTGGCTACACCTTC. Translating gives CASRGTGRGLIGYTF. The V and J genes are TRBV2 and TRBJ1-2; 7 bases match TRBD1. The V gene's germline CDR1 is SNHLY and CDR2 FYNNEI. The CDR3 is 15 residues long. The junction had 14 bases not matched to a gene; V was cut back by 6 bases and J by 7 bases.

The chain couples TRBV6-5 to TRBJ2-7; no clear D. The CDR3 length is 15 residues. Germline V gene lookup returns CDR1 MNHEY and CDR2 SVGAGI. Trimming cost V 0 bases and J 0 bases, with 9 bases left between them. The DNA of the CDR3 is TGTGCCAGCAGTTACTCGGCCTCCGACTCCTACGAGCAGTACTTC. Its translation: CASSYSASDSYEQYF.

The chain carries TRBV5-8 and TRBJ2-1; 10 bases map to TRBD2. Germline trimming cut 2 bases from V and 6 bases from J; bases unmatched to any gene: 11. The germline CDR1 and CDR2 sequences are SGHTS and YDEGEE. CDR3 length equals 17 residues. CDR3 region: CASSLVLAGARGNEQFF. CDR3 in DNA: TGTGCCAGCAGCTTAGTCCTAGCGGGGGCCCGCGGCAATGAGCAGTTCTTC.

This clone was counted once. The rearrangement joins TRBV18 to TRBJ2-2; 14 bases fit TRBD2. V lost 0 bases and J lost 5; bases outside the gene matches: 5. The CDR3 sequence is 18 residues long. CDR1 and CDR2 (germline): KGHSH, LQKENI. The CDR3 coding sequence is TGTGCCAGCTCACCACCGGGACTAGCGGGAGTTGGGACCGGGGAGCTGTTTTTT. It specifies CASSPPGLAGVGTGELFF.

The chain links TRBV10-3 to TRBJ1-5; a possible D gene is TRBD1 (5 bases). This CDR3 contains 15 residues. V was pared by 0 bases and J by 0 bases, with 6 bases between. Germline V gene data show CDR1 as ENHRY and CDR2 as SYGVKD. This CDR3 reads CAISESGDSNQPQHF. CDR3 in DNA: TGTGCCATCAGTGAGTCAGGGGATAGCAATCAGCCCCAGCATTTT.

The gene calls are TRBV10-3 and TRBJ1-1; TRBD1 matches at 10 bases. The CDR3 runs 15 residues. With V trimmed by 2 bases and J by 3 bases, 3 bases remained unmatched. Germline CDR1 and CDR2: ENHRY and SYGVKD. DNA of the CDR3: TGTGCCATCAGTGAGCGACAGGGGGCTTACACTGAAGCTTTCTTT. It specifies CAISERQGAYTEAFF.

This chain uses TRBV14 with TRBJ2-1; D remains ambiguous. Germline V CDR1 and CDR2: SGHDN, FVKESK. This CDR3 has 13 amino acids. V shed 8 bases and J shed 2 bases, with 10 bases lying between them. CDR3 region: CASGRNPYNEQFF. CDR3 bases: TGTGCCAGCGGTAGGAACCCCTACAATGAGCAGTTCTTC.